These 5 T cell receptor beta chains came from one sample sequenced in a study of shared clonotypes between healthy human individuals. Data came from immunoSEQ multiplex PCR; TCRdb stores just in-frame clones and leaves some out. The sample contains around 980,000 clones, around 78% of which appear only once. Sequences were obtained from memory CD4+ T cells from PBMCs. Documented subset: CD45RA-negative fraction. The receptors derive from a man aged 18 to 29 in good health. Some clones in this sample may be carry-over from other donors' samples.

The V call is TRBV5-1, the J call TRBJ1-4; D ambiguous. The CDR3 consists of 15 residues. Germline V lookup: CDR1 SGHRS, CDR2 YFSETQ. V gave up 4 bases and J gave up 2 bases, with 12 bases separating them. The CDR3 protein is CASSQLIGTNEKLFF. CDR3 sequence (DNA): TGCGCCAGCAGCCAGTTAATCGGGACTAATGAAAAACTGTTTTTT.

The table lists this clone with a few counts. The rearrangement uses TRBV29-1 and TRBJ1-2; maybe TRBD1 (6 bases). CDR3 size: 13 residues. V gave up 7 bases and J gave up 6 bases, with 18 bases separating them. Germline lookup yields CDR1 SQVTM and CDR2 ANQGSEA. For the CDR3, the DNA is TGCAGCGCGGGGGCGGCAGGGCGGCATGGCTACACCTTC. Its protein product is CSAGAAGRHGYTF.

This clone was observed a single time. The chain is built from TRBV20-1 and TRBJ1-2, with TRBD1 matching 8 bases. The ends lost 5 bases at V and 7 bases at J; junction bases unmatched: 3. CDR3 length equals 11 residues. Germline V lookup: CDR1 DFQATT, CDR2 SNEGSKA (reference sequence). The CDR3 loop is CSAGTGTGYTF. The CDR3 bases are TGCAGTGCTGGGACAGGCACTGGCTACACCTTC.

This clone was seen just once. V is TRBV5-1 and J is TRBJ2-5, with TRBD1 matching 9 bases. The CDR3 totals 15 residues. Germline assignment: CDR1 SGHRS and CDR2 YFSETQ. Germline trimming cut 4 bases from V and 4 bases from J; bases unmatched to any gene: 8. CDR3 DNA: TGCGCCAGCAGCACCACAGGGGGCGCGGGAGAGACCCAGTACTTC. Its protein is CASSTTGGAGETQYF.

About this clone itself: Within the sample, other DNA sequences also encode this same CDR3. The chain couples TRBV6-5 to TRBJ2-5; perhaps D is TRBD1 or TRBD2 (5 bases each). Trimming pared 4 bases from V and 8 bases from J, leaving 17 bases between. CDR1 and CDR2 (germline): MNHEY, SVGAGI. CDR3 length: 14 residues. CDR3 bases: TGTGCCAGCAGTTCCTTGACAGTCGGGGAAACCCAGTACTTC. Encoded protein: CASSSLTVGETQYF.